These 18 T cell receptor beta chains originate from one sample sequenced in a study of molecular identifiers for immune sequencing clone quantification. One entry per CDR3 protein results from TCRdb running MiXCR on the PCR reads. The sample contains 90,000 to 120,000 distinct CDR3 sequences, under 40% of which appear only once. The sample was naive CD8+ T cells from blood, with Jurkat cell RNA spiked in. Subset: FACS-sorted CD8+CD4-CCR7+CD45RA+ naive T cells. These receptors were obtained from a human donor in good health. Some libraries in this study had Jurkat cell RNA spiked in.

V and J are TRBV28 and TRBJ2-3, with 7 nucleotides matching TRBD2. The germline V gene encodes CDR1 MDHEN and CDR2 SYDVKM. The CDR3 length is 15 residues. Trimming cost V 6 bases and J 3 bases; bases outside gene matches: 9. CDR3: CASSFVAGSTDTQYF. The CDR3 DNA is TGTGCCAGCAGCTTTGTAGCGGGCTCGACAGATACGCAGTATTTT.

This clonotype has a single count. One end of the junction is discordant with germline, which a read error may explain. V and J are TRBV4-3 and TRBJ1-1; D ambiguous. CDR3 size: 14 residues. Germline assignment: CDR1 LGHNA and CDR2 YSLEER. The CDR3 region has the DNA TGCGCCTGCAGCCAAGAATCCGGGCGCACTGAAGCTTTCTTT. The encoded protein is CACSQESGRTEAFF.

There are a few counts of this clonotype. The chain combines TRBV9 with TRBJ2-6, with 8 bases fitting TRBD1. The CDR3 has 15 amino acids. Germline assignment: CDR1 SGDLS and CDR2 YYNGEE. V gave up 3 bases and J gave up 3 bases; unmatched junction bases: 2. The CDR3 protein is CASSADRVGANVLTF. The CDR3 DNA reads TGTGCCAGCAGCGCGGACAGGGTTGGGGCCAACGTCCTGACTTTC.

At least ten counts were recorded for this clonotype. The gene calls are TRBV6-5 and TRBJ2-3, with no clear D. The CDR3 extends over 12 amino acids. Germline CDR1 MNHEY, CDR2 SVGAGI. Trimming cost V 7 bases and J 1 base, with 6 bases left between them. CDR3: CASTPGTDTQYF. The DNA of the CDR3 is TGTGCCAGCACTCCCGGCACAGATACGCAGTATTTT.

This sequence joins TRBV13 and TRBJ2-7; TRBD2 matches 7 bases. Germline loops: CDR1 PRHDT, CDR2 FYEKMQ (reference sequence). This CDR3 comprises 14 residues. V lost 7 bases and J lost 4; bases outside the gene matches: 10. The CDR3 spells CASTLGLAVYEQYF. CDR3 nucleotide sequence: TGTGCCAGCACCCTGGGGCTAGCGGTTTACGAGCAGTACTTC.

This chain uses TRBV2 with TRBJ2-7; 10 nucleotides align to TRBD2. The CDR3 is 17 residues long. The V gene end was trimmed by 6 bases and the J gene end by 6 bases; junction bases not matched to a gene: 17. Per the germline V gene, CDR1 is SNHLY and CDR2 is FYNNEI. CDR3 loop: CASSGNRELAGVSEQYF. In DNA form, the CDR3 reads TGTGCCAGCAGCGGGAACAGGGAGCTAGCGGGAGTTTCCGAGCAGTACTTC.

The CDR3 region is CASSRGLAGPYNEQFF. CDR3 DNA: TGTGCCAGCAGTCGCGGACTAGCGGGCCCCTACAATGAGCAGTTCTTC. The chain is built from TRBV7-2 and TRBJ2-1; TRBD2 matches at 11 bases. Trimming cost V 6 bases and J 2 bases; bases outside gene matches: 6. The CDR3 runs 16 residues. Germline V gene lookup returns CDR1 SGHTA and CDR2 FQGNSA. Looking up the rest from reference TRBV7-2 and TRBJ2-1 gives the full variable domain: GAGVSQSPSNKVTEKGKDVELRCDPISGHTALYWYRQSLGQGLEFLIYFQGNSAPDKSGLPSDRFSAERTGGSVSTLTIQRTQQEDSAVYLCASSRGLAGPYNEQFFGPGTRLTVL.

The chain is built from TRBV12-3 or TRBV12-4 and TRBJ1-2, with D possibly matching TRBD1 (5 bases). The CDR3 is 13 residues long. V lost 3 bases, J lost 7 bases, and 12 bases lay in between. The CDR3 is CASSLFGGSGYTF. The CDR3 region has the DNA TGTGCCAGCAGTTTGTTTGGGGGGAGTGGCTACACCTTC.

A remark on this clonotype: Possible read error: a much larger clone is one base away. The chain links TRBV5-3 to TRBJ1-1; no clear D gene. TRBV5-3 is identified as an open reading frame with a role that is uncertain. The CDR3 extends over 12 amino acids. CDR3 in amino acids: CASSLDPTEAIF. The CDR3, as DNA: TGTGCCAGCAGCCTGGACCCCACTGAAGCTATCTTT.

On this clonotype itself: A much larger clone differs by one base, so this may be a read error. This chain uses TRBV29-1 with TRBJ2-2; D might be TRBD2 (5 bases). Germline lookup yields CDR1 SQVTM and CDR2 ANQGSEA. CDR3 size: 14 residues. CDR3 amino acids: CSVEPDPNTGELIF. In DNA, the CDR3 is TGCAGCGTTGAGCCCGATCCGAACACCGGGGAGCTGATTTTT.

There are many counts of this clonotype. The chain combines TRBV6-5 with TRBJ1-2, with D maybe TRBD1 (5 bases). The CDR3 covers 13 residues. V was shortened by 8 bases and J by 8 bases, with 18 bases between the two germline ends. Germline V gene sequence: CDR1 MNHEY, CDR2 SVGAGI. CDR3 loop: CASSHELGGGYTF. The CDR3 region has the DNA TGTGCCAGCTCCCACGAGTTGGGGGGAGGCTACACCTTC.

Comments on this clonotype: The conserved phenylalanine or tryptophan normally closing the CDR3 is absent here, so this likely arose from a read error. V usage is TRBV4-3 and J usage is TRBJ2-7; D is uncertain. V gave up 0 bases and J gave up 2 bases, with 11 bases separating them. Germline lookup yields CDR1 LGHNA and CDR2 YSLEER. The CDR3 consists of 15 residues. The CDR3 region is CASSQEAAAPYEQYI. As DNA, the CDR3 is TGCGCCAGCAGCCAAGAGGCGGCAGCACCCTACGAGCAGTACATC.

Points on this clonotype: The junction does not match germline at one end; this may be a read error. CDR3 in amino acids: CASGQRDRGAEQYF. The CDR3 DNA sequence: TGTGCCAGCGGCCAACGGGACAGGGGTGCCGAGCAGTACTTC. The chain carries TRBV14 and TRBJ2-7, with 10 bases matching TRBD1. The germline V gene encodes CDR1 SGHDN and CDR2 FVKESK. The CDR3 has 14 residues.

Concerning this clonotype: It is likely a read error, because the conserved phenylalanine at the end of the CDR3 is missing. This chain connects TRBV9 to TRBJ2-3; D remains ambiguous. Looked up from germline, CDR1 is SGDLS and CDR2 is YYNGEE. The V and J ends lost 0 bases and 2 bases respectively, with 4 bases between them. This CDR3 comprises 13 residues. The CDR3 nucleotides are TGTGCCAGCAGCGTAGTAATCACAGATACGCAGTATCTT. It is translated as CASSVVITDTQYL.

This clonotype was counted at least ten times. The V gene is TRBV28, the J gene TRBJ2-7; possible D gene TRBD2, 5 bases. V lost 5 bases and J lost 12, with 14 bases in between. Germline V lookup: CDR1 MDHEN, CDR2 SYDVKM. The CDR3 length is 11 residues. CDR3 DNA sequence: TGTGCCAGCAGTACTGCGGGCGCCGGGTACTTC. This encodes CASSTAGAGYF.

V and J are TRBV11-2 and TRBJ2-2; perhaps TRBD2 as D (6 bases). This CDR3 is 14 amino acids long. Germline assignment: CDR1 SGHAT and CDR2 FQNNGV. The ends were cut back, 10 bases at V and 2 bases at J, with 14 bases in the middle. The CDR3 coding sequence is TGTGCCACCCTCCACGGGAGTAACACCGGGGAGCTGTTTTTT. It specifies CATLHGSNTGELFF.

This clonotype was seen a single time. V gene TRBV28 combines with J gene TRBJ2-3; D call uncertain. The CDR3 length is 13 residues. Germline V gene lookup returns CDR1 MDHEN and CDR2 SYDVKM. V dropped 9 bases and J dropped 6 bases, with 16 bases sitting between them. The CDR3 sequence: CASRTGISDTQYF. The CDR3 DNA reads as TGTGCCAGTCGGACGGGTATATCCGATACGCAGTATTTT.

This clonotype has just one count. This could be a read error, since a much larger clone is one nucleotide away. The chain recombines TRBV29-1 with TRBJ1-2, with 7 bases that match TRBD1. The CDR3 has 14 residues. Per germline, CDR1 SQVTM and CDR2 ANQGSEA. V dropped 7 bases and J dropped 3; count of bases not matched to a gene: 11. The CDR3, as DNA: TGCAGCGATTTCAACGAGGGGACAGACTATGGCTACACCTTC. Its protein is CSDFNEGTDYGYTF.